One sample yielded the 11 T cell receptor beta chains listed below, sequenced in a study of cytomegalovirus exposure and HLA in healthy donors. This PCR relied on a set of 60 Vbeta primers and 13 Jbeta primers. Here immunoSEQ multiplex PCR was the method, and the copy in TCRdb shows in-frame clones only, minus some. In the table there are 150,000 to 200,000 clones, almost 85% of which are singletons. Sequencing input: PBMCs. The receptors shown here come from a girl aged 10 to 17 in good health and CMV-seropositive.

DNA for the CDR3: TGTGCCAGCAGTTTCACTCGGGCAGGGGGTAATGGCTACACCTTC. As protein: CASSFTRAGGNGYTF. The chain couples TRBV25-1 to TRBJ1-2; 7 bases map to TRBD1. The CDR3 is made up of 15 amino acids. V lost 5 bases to trimming and J lost 6 bases; unmatched junction nucleotides: 12. CDR1 and CDR2 from the germline V gene are MGHDK and SYGVNS.

The chain uses TRBV5-1 and TRBJ2-3; no firm D call. Germline V lookup: CDR1 SGHRS, CDR2 YFSETQ. The CDR3 is made up of 14 amino acids. With 0 bases removed from V and 6 bases from J, the gap between germline ends came to 11 bases. For the CDR3, the DNA is TGCGCCAGCAGCTTGGAACAGTTCATGGATACGCAGTATTTT. It codes for CASSLEQFMDTQYF.

The chain joins TRBV7-9 to TRBJ1-4, with 11 bases fitting TRBD1. V shed 1 base, J shed 3 bases, and the junction held 4 bases outside the gene matches. Germline CDR1 and CDR2: SEHNR and FQNEAQ (reference sequence). The CDR3 is 17 amino acids. CDR3 amino acids: CASSLGDRGGANEKLFF. CDR3 coding DNA: TGTGCCAGCAGCTTAGGGGACAGGGGGGGAGCTAATGAAAAACTGTTTTTT.

V is TRBV7-6 and J is TRBJ2-2, with D perhaps TRBD2 (7 bases). The V and J ends lost 1 base and 5 bases respectively, with 14 bases between them. The CDR3 has 16 residues. Germline CDR1 reads SGHVS; CDR2 reads FNYEAQ. Written as DNA, the CDR3 is TGTGCCAGCAGCTTAGTAGGGGGGGCCGGTACCGGGGAGCTGTTTTTT. Its translation is CASSLVGGAGTGELFF.

The chain employs TRBV6-6 and TRBJ2-7; TRBD1 agrees at 11 bases. Germline CDR1 reads MNHNY; CDR2 reads SVGAGI (reference sequence). After removal of 4 bases from V and 3 bases from J, the junction contained 5 bases not matched to a gene. The CDR3 loop spans 15 amino acids. CDR3 sequence (DNA): TGTGCCAGCAGTTCGCCGGGACAGGGGGGCTACGAGCAGTACTTC. Translating gives CASSSPGQGGYEQYF.

The gene calls are TRBV9 and TRBJ2-3; no reliable D call. The ends were cut back, 0 bases at V and 1 base at J, with 3 bases in the middle. The CDR3 contains 13 residues. Germline V gene data show CDR1 as SGDLS and CDR2 as YYNGEE. The DNA for the CDR3 is TGTGCCAGCAGCGTAGCTGGCACAGATACGCAGTATTTT. It codes for CASSVAGTDTQYF.

DNA for the CDR3: TGTGCCATCAGTGGGGCACGTCAAACAGCTAACTATGGCTACACCTTC. It codes for CAISGARQTANYGYTF. This sequence joins TRBV10-3 and TRBJ1-2; D call uncertain. CDR3 size: 16 residues. Trimming took off 4 bases at V and 0 bases at J, with 15 bases between the two ends. CDR1 ENHRY and CDR2 SYGVKD come from the germline V gene.

The V and J genes are TRBV11-2 and TRBJ1-3; D is uncertain. Germline V gives CDR1 SGHAT, CDR2 FQNNGV. The CDR3 has 14 residues. V dropped 5 bases and J dropped 0 bases, with 8 bases sitting between them. The DNA of the CDR3 is TGTGCCAGCAGCCTAATAAGCTCTGGAAACACCATATATTTT. As protein: CASSLISSGNTIYF. Using reference TRBV11-2 and TRBJ1-3 for the parts outside the CDR3, the full variable domain is EAGVAQSPRYKIIEKRQSVAFWCNPISGHATLYWYQQILGQGPKLLIQFQNNGVVDDSQLPKDRFSAERLKGVDSTLKIQPAKLEDSAVYLCASSLISSGNTIYFGEGSWLTVV.

In its sample, this clone was seen a few times. This chain joins TRBV6-5 and TRBJ1-3; D is uncertain. The length of the CDR3 is 14 residues. The V gene lost 2 bases and the J gene lost 8 bases, with 13 bases spanning the gap. Germline CDR1 is MNHEY and CDR2 is SVGAGI. The CDR3 sequence is CASSYALNGDTIYF. The CDR3 nucleotides are TGTGCCAGCAGTTACGCTCTGAACGGGGACACCATATATTTT.

This CDR3 reads CATISPDFGTEAFF. In DNA form, the CDR3 reads TGTGCCACCATATCCCCAGATTTTGGCACTGAAGCTTTCTTT. V and J are TRBV19 and TRBJ1-1; D is ambiguous. The CDR3 has 14 amino acids. V was shortened by 10 bases and J by 4 bases, with 19 bases between the two germline ends. From germline, CDR1 is LNHDA and CDR2 SQIVND (reference sequence).

The chain employs TRBV5-1 and TRBJ2-1; 7 nucleotides match TRBD1. Looked up from germline, CDR1 is SGHRS and CDR2 is YFSETQ. J gave up 2 bases and V 5 bases, and 4 bases lay outside the gene matches. The CDR3 spans 14 residues. The CDR3 loop is CASSSGQPYNEQFF. As DNA, the CDR3 is TGCGCCAGCAGTTCGGGACAGCCCTACAATGAGCAGTTCTTC. Looking up the rest from reference TRBV5-1 and TRBJ2-1 gives the full variable domain: KAGVTQTPRYLIKTRGQQVTLSCSPISGHRSVSWYQQTPGQGLQFLFEYFSETQRNKGNFPGRFSGRQFSNSRSEMNVSTLELGDSALYLCASSSGQPYNEQFFGPGTRLTVL.